These T cell receptor beta chains were read from a single sample in a study of beta chain features in type 1 diabetes. Libraries were prepared by immunoSEQ multiplex PCR; TCRdb keeps only in-frame clonotypes and omits some of them. This table has over 150,000 clones, 10% to 15% appearing once. Specimen: central memory CD4+ T cells from blood. These receptors came from a young woman in good health. Both conserved end residues are part of each CDR3. Where a row states a size, it is once, few, many or the class of an expanded clone; other rows omit it.

abundance	v_gene	CDR3aa
-	TRBV6-6	CASSYGTGGPDEQYF
-	TRBV5-1	CASSYLAGANEQFF
-	TRBV4-1	CASSQPGGRDYGYTF
-	TRBV7-9	CAIQTDSNQPQHF
few	TRBV5-4	CASSYQLAGVPYEQYF
few	TRBV5-1	CASGFSGSPNYGYTF
few	TRBV9	CASDRVTGELFF
few	TRBV15	CATSRVGPGDTQYF
few	TRBV19	CASSRGLSGSLNEQYF
-	TRBV29-1	CSVERGGETQYF
few	TRBV6-6	CASSWGTGHQETQYF
few	TRBV30	CACRQLNTEAFF
-	TRBV5-1	CASSPGGVNQPQHF
-	TRBV5-4	CASSSNGGGELFF
-	TRBV11-3	CASSPSRDGEQYF
few	TRBV29-1	CSERQGGAEAFF
-	TRBV28	CASSFTTGGNQPQHF
-	TRBV11-1	CASSLGPPGQNYEQYF
-	TRBV30	CAWSSGSNQPQHF
few	TRBV7-2	CASSLTWSGGGVTDTQYF
-	TRBV7-9	CASSPSGTRTDTQYF
-	TRBV4-2	CASSQRQAGDRWYNEQFF
-	TRBV7-9	CASTHLGTDIADTQYF
many	TRBV11-2	CASSLSQGRTEAFF
many	TRBV5-6	CASSSLDRSYGYTF
few	TRBV9	CASSDRQGVGGYTF
-	TRBV5-1	CASSLDSGFYGYTF
few	TRBV30	CALGTFPYEQYF
few	TRBV7-8	CASGSGGELFF
few	TRBV28	CASSQSGNTIYF
-	TRBV5-1	CASSAGTSVLNEQFF
-	TRBV19	CASSGGGQTYSNQPQHF
few	TRBV29-1	CSVGRGSYNEQFF
few	TRBV18	CATEQGRGNTEAFF
few	TRBV6-5	CASSRGTGNTEAFF
-	TRBV7-2	CASSTILAGHEQYF
-	TRBV19	CASRTGITGELFF
-	TRBV28	CASSFPGTSAQETQYF
-	TRBV7-2	CASSFRTSSTGELFF
-	TRBV11-2	CASSLRTGPYF
few	TRBV6-5	CASSLGGTGTGELFF
many	TRBV19	CASSGLADQEETQYF
few	TRBV7-2	CASSPGAQGREQYF
few	TRBV18	CASSIQSGGTDTQYF
-	TRBV6-5	CASSYRRSTDTQYF